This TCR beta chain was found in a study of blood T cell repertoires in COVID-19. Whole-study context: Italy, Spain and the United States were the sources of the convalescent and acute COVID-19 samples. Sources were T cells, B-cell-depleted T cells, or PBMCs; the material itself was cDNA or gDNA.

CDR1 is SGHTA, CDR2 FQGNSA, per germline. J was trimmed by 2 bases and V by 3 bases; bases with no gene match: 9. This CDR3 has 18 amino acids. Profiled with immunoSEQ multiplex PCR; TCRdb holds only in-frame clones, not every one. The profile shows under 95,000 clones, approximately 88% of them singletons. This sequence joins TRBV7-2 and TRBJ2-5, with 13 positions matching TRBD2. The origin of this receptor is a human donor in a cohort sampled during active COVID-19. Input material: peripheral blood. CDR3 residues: CASSFPAGLAGAQETQYF. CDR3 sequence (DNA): TGTGCCAGCAGCTTCCCGGCCGGACTAGCGGGGGCTCAAGAGACCCAGTACTTC. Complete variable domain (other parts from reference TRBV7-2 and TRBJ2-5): GAGVSQSPSNKVTEKGKDVELRCDPISGHTALYWYRQSLGQGLEFLIYFQGNSAPDKSGLPSDRFSAERTGGSVSTLTIQRTQQEDSAVYLCASSFPAGLAGAQETQYFGPGTRLLVL.